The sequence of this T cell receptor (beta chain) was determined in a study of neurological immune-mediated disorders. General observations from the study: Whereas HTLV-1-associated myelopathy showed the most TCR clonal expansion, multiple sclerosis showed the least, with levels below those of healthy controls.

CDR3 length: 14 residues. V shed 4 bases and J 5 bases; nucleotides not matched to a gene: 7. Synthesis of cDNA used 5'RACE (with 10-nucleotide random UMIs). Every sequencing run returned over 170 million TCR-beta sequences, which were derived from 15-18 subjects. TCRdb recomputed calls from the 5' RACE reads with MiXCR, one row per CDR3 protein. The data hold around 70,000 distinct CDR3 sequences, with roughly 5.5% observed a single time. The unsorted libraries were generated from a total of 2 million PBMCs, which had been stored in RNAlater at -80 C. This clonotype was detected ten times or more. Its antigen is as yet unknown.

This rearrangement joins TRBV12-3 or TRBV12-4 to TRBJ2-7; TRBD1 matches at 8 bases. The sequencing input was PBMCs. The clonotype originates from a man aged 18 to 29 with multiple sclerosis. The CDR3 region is CASSYRQGANEQYF. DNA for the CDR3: TGTGCCAGCAGTTACAGGCAGGGGGCTAACGAGCAGTACTTC.